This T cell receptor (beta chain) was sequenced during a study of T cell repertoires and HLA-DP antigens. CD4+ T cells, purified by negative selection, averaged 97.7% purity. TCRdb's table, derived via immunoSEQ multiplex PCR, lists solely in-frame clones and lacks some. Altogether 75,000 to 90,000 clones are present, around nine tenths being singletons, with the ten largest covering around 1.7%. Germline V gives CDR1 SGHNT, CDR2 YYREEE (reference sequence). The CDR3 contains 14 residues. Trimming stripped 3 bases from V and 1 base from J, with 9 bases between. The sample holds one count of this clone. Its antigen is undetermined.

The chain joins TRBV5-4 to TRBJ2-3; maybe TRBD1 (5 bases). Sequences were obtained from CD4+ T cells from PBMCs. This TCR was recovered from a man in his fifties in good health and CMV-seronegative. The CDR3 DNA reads TGTGCCAGCAGCTGGAAGACAGGCACAGATACGCAGTATTTT. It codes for CASSWKTGTDTQYF.